The present T cell receptor (beta chain) was sequenced within a study of glioma-infiltrating T cells. Using RNA template, CDR3s of TCR alpha and beta were amplified with iRepertoire arm-PCR. Each CDR3 protein is one row after TCRdb ran MiXCR on the multiplex PCR reads. The sample gives under 150,000 distinct CDR3 sequences, approximately 40% of which show up once; roughly 20% is in the top ten. The clonotype originates from a human donor with low-grade glioma or glioblastoma, undergoing nonglioma brain surgery, or in good health (not recorded which). Sequenced material: glioma tissue, nonneoplastic brain tissue, or PBMCs (not recorded which).

The CDR3, as DNA: TGTGCCAGCAGTCCCTACCACGTATCATCGGCGGCGGGTTTTAGCAATCAGCCCCAGCATTTT. Protein sequence: CASSPYHVSSAAGFSNQPQHF. The chain recombines TRBV6-5 with TRBJ1-5; D call uncertain. V was trimmed by 5 bases and J by 0 bases, leaving 29 bases between them. Germline V gives CDR1 MNHEY, CDR2 SVGAGI. This CDR3 comprises 21 residues.